One T cell receptor (beta chain) is described in this entry. CDR3 length equals 14 residues. Germline-derived CDR1 and CDR2 are WSHSY and SAAADI. Trimming pared 0 bases from V and 5 bases from J, leaving 10 bases between. The entry originates in a study of T cell responses to AZD1222 COVID-19 vaccine. The protocol was immunoSEQ multiplex PCR, while the TCRdb copy is restricted to in-frame clones and leaves out a portion. The data hold over 100,000 clones, with over 75% observed a single time. V usage is TRBV10-2 and J usage is TRBJ1-2; D unresolved. This TCR was recovered from an adult in good health. The specimen comprised peripheral blood, sampled on day 0 of AZD1222 vaccination. The CDR3 is CASSESLKAYGYTF. CDR3 bases: TGCGCCAGCAGTGAGTCGCTGAAAGCTTATGGCTACACCTTC.